A selection of T cell receptor beta chains follows, all from one sample in a study of cytomegalovirus exposure and HLA in healthy donors. Some clones are missing from TCRdb's copy, which holds only in-frame ones; the method was immunoSEQ multiplex PCR. The sample records about 150,000 clones, approximately 86% being singletons. Sequences were obtained from PBMCs. These receptors originate from a man between 18 and 29 years old in good health and CMV-seropositive. The CDR3 runs from the conserved cysteine through the conserved F or W. Each record gives: J gene, V gene, D gene, clone size, CDR3 protein, CDR3 DNA. The D gene is left open where the match is weak. Where a row states a size, it is once, few, many or the class of an expanded clone; other rows omit it.

J: TRBJ1-2; V: TRBV30; D: .; size: .; CDR3: CAWSPVYGYTF; DNA: TGTGCCTGGAGTCCGGTTTATGGCTACACCTTC
J: TRBJ1-6; V: TRBV11-2; D: .; size: .; CDR3: CASSSPDRQKGHGSLHF; DNA: TGTGCCAGCAGCTCTCCGGACAGACAGAAGGGACATGGATCCCTCCACTTT
J: TRBJ1-1; V: TRBV15; D: .; size: few; CDR3: CATSSEDSTEAFF; DNA: TGTGCCACCAGCAGCGAAGACAGCACTGAAGCTTTCTTT
J: TRBJ1-5; V: TRBV5-6; D: TRBD1; size: few; CDR3: CASSRRDRVHQPQHF; DNA: TGTGCCAGCAGCCGACGGGACAGGGTCCATCAGCCCCAGCATTTT
J: TRBJ1-5; V: TRBV5-4; D: TRBD1; size: .; CDR3: CASSSGQGDQPQHF; DNA: TGTGCCAGCAGCTCGGGACAGGGCGATCAGCCCCAGCATTTT
J: TRBJ2-3; V: TRBV5-1; D: .; size: .; CDR3: CASSLGLAKSTDTQYF; DNA: TGCGCCAGCAGCTTGGGGCTAGCGAAAAGCACAGATACGCAGTATTTT
J: TRBJ2-1; V: TRBV7-9; D: .; size: .; CDR3: CASSAGLYNEQFF; DNA: TGTGCCAGCAGCGCGGGCCTCTACAATGAGCAGTTCTTC
J: TRBJ2-5; V: TRBV7-3; D: .; size: .; CDR3: CASSDGEETQYF; DNA: TGTGCCAGCAGCGACGGAGAAGAGACCCAGTACTTC
J: TRBJ1-1; V: TRBV5-1; D: TRBD1; size: .; CDR3: CASNRGTEAFF; DNA: TGCGCCAGCAACAGGGGTACTGAAGCTTTCTTT
J: TRBJ1-1; V: TRBV6-5; D: .; size: .; CDR3: CASSSVGGMNTEAFF; DNA: TGTGCCAGCAGCTCCGTGGGAGGAATGAACACTGAAGCTTTCTTT
J: TRBJ2-3; V: TRBV4-3; D: TRBD1; size: .; CDR3: CASSQEQGATDTQYF; DNA: TGCGCCAGCAGCCAAGAACAGGGGGCGACAGATACGCAGTATTTT
J: TRBJ1-5; V: TRBV7-2; D: .; size: .; CDR3: CASSYPREAQHF; DNA: TGTGCCAGCAGCTATCCCAGGGAGGCCCAGCATTTT
J: TRBJ2-7; V: TRBV16; D: .; size: .; CDR3: CASSPGYEQYF; DNA: TGTGCCAGCAGCCCAGGCTACGAGCAGTACTTC
J: TRBJ2-7; V: TRBV2; D: TRBD1; size: once; CDR3: CASSLREQGVGEQYF; DNA: TGTGCCAGCAGTCTAAGGGAGCAGGGGGTCGGCGAGCAGTACTTC
J: TRBJ2-1; V: TRBV2; D: TRBD2; size: .; CDR3: CASSVTSGYNEQFF; DNA: TGTGCCAGCAGTGTGACTAGCGGTTACAATGAGCAGTTCTTC
J: TRBJ2-6; V: TRBV4-2; D: .; size: .; CDR3: CASSPGTRLSSGANVLTF; DNA: TGTGCCAGCAGCCCCGGGACTCGTCTTAGCTCTGGGGCCAACGTCCTGACTTTC
J: TRBJ2-1; V: TRBV7-9; D: TRBD1; size: once; CDR3: CASSRGTGSIDEQFF; DNA: TGTGCCAGCAGCCGCGGGACAGGGTCCATCGATGAGCAGTTCTTC
J: TRBJ2-7; V: TRBV23-1; D: .; size: .; CDR3: CASSPLEGLDEQYF; DNA: TGCGCCAGCAGCCCCTTGGAGGGTCTGGACGAGCAGTACTTC
J: TRBJ1-1; V: TRBV13; D: .; size: .; CDR3: CASSSDRNTEAFF; DNA: TGTGCCAGCAGCTCGGACAGGAACACTGAAGCTTTCTTT
J: TRBJ2-1; V: TRBV11-2; D: .; size: .; CDR3: CASSPGRTWGDEQFF; DNA: TGTGCCAGCAGCCCAGGACGGACCTGGGGAGATGAGCAGTTCTTC
J: TRBJ2-1; V: TRBV4-3; D: TRBD1; size: .; CDR3: CASSQDRTNEQFF; DNA: TGCGCCAGCAGCCAGGACAGGACCAATGAGCAGTTCTTC
J: TRBJ1-3; V: TRBV5-4; D: .; size: .; CDR3: CASKDSSVSGNTIYF; DNA: TGTGCCAGCAAGGACAGTTCTGTCTCTGGAAACACCATATATTTT
J: TRBJ2-7; V: TRBV5-1; D: .; size: few; CDR3: CASSFIPAGEQYF; DNA: TGCGCCAGCAGCTTCATCCCGGCGGGAGAGCAGTACTTC
J: TRBJ2-7; V: TRBV18; D: .; size: .; CDR3: CASSPRQGQAYEQYF; DNA: TGTGCCAGCTCACCACGGCAGGGACAAGCCTACGAGCAGTACTTC
J: TRBJ2-7; V: TRBV30; D: .; size: .; CDR3: CAWSRRQGQPYEQYF; DNA: TGTGCCTGGAGCCGACGTCAGGGCCAACCCTACGAGCAGTACTTC
J: TRBJ1-1; V: TRBV29-1; D: .; size: once; CDR3: CSVEGQANSEAFF; DNA: TGCAGCGTTGAGGGGCAGGCAAACAGCGAAGCTTTCTTT
J: TRBJ2-6; V: TRBV4-3; D: .; size: .; CDR3: CASSQVQDIVYSGANVLTF; DNA: TGCGCCAGCAGCCAAGTCCAGGACATAGTTTACTCTGGGGCCAACGTCCTGACTTTC
J: TRBJ2-7; V: TRBV5-1; D: TRBD1; size: .; CDR3: CASSLWIGTGGDEQYF; DNA: TGCGCCAGCAGCTTGTGGATAGGGACAGGGGGTGACGAGCAGTACTTC
J: TRBJ1-1; V: TRBV7-9; D: .; size: once; CDR3: CASSLGGGTEAFF; DNA: TGTGCCAGCAGCTTAGGAGGGGGCACTGAAGCTTTCTTT
J: TRBJ2-1; V: TRBV5-1; D: .; size: .; CDR3: CASSPRPLRSSYNEQFF; DNA: TGCGCCAGCAGCCCGCGCCCACTGCGAAGCTCCTACAATGAGCAGTTCTTC
J: TRBJ2-3; V: TRBV4-3; D: .; size: once; CDR3: CASSQGGGVEADTQYF; DNA: TGCGCCAGCAGCCAAGGTGGAGGGGTGGAAGCAGATACGCAGTATTTT
J: TRBJ2-1; V: TRBV23-1; D: .; size: .; CDR3: CASSQFGPTEVSYNEQFF; DNA: TGCGCCAGCAGTCAATTCGGTCCAACAGAAGTCTCCTACAATGAGCAGTTCTTC
J: TRBJ2-3; V: TRBV27; D: .; size: .; CDR3: CASSFRGADTQYF; DNA: TGTGCCAGCAGTTTCCGAGGCGCAGATACGCAGTATTTT
J: TRBJ2-7; V: TRBV7-9; D: TRBD1; size: .; CDR3: CASSRSQGRSEQYF; DNA: TGTGCCAGCAGCCGCTCACAGGGGCGGAGCGAGCAGTACTTC
J: TRBJ1-2; V: TRBV7-9; D: TRBD1; size: few; CDR3: CASSLGGTGGSGYTF; DNA: TGTGCCAGCAGCTTAGGTGGGACAGGGGGTTCTGGCTACACCTTC
J: TRBJ2-1; V: TRBV6-1; D: TRBD2; size: .; CDR3: CASSESGLAMGFYNEQFF; DNA: TGTGCCAGCAGTGAATCTGGACTAGCGATGGGGTTTTACAATGAGCAGTTCTTC
J: TRBJ1-2; V: TRBV28; D: .; size: .; CDR3: CASSLQGAGYTF; DNA: TGTGCCAGCAGCCTACAGGGCGCGGGCTACACCTTC
J: TRBJ2-3; V: TRBV30; D: TRBD2; size: .; CDR3: CALSAAGFTDTQYF; DNA: TGTGCCTTATCGGCAGCGGGATTCACAGATACGCAGTATTTT
J: TRBJ1-1; V: TRBV6-5; D: .; size: .; CDR3: CASSLTFQGGRTEAFF; DNA: TGTGCCAGCAGTTTAACATTCCAGGGTGGTCGCACTGAAGCTTTCTTT
J: TRBJ2-7; V: TRBV6-5; D: .; size: .; CDR3: CASSYSGGYTYEQYF; DNA: TGTGCCAGCAGTTACTCGGGGGGTTACACCTACGAGCAGTACTTC
J: TRBJ2-3; V: TRBV20-1; D: .; size: few; CDR3: CSAGTLGTQYF; DNA: TGCAGTGCGGGGACTCTCGGTACGCAGTATTTT
J: TRBJ2-3; V: TRBV4-2; D: .; size: .; CDR3: CASSPKGGTDTQYF; DNA: TGTGCCAGCAGCCCGAAGGGGGGCACAGATACGCAGTATTTT
J: TRBJ2-3; V: TRBV4-3; D: TRBD1; size: .; CDR3: CASSQATGGLKVTDTQYF; DNA: TGCGCCAGCAGCCAAGCTACAGGGGGTTTGAAGGTGACAGATACGCAGTATTTT
J: TRBJ1-4; V: TRBV19; D: .; size: .; CDR3: CASSVLIAGADEKLFF; DNA: TGTGCCAGTAGTGTCCTAATCGCGGGGGCAGATGAAAAACTGTTTTTT
J: TRBJ2-7; V: TRBV5-5; D: .; size: .; CDR3: CASSPENTAYEQYF; DNA: TGTGCCAGCAGCCCGGAAAACACAGCCTACGAGCAGTACTTC
J: TRBJ1-2; V: TRBV5-1; D: TRBD1; size: .; CDR3: CASSSGTAGFSNYGYTF; DNA: TGCGCCAGCAGCTCGGGGACAGCCGGTTTTTCGAACTATGGCTACACCTTC
J: TRBJ2-7; V: TRBV6-5; D: TRBD1; size: .; CDR3: CASRENRGDSYEQYF; DNA: TGTGCCAGCAGAGAAAACAGGGGGGATTCCTACGAGCAGTACTTC
J: TRBJ2-1; V: TRBV4-3; D: .; size: .; CDR3: CASSRGHLGYNEQFF; DNA: TGCGCCAGCAGCCGGGGACACTTAGGCTACAATGAGCAGTTCTTC
J: TRBJ2-7; V: TRBV4-1; D: .; size: .; CDR3: CASSQDVSGPSYEQYF; DNA: TGCGCCAGCAGCCAAGATGTTAGCGGCCCCTCCTACGAGCAGTACTTC